The sequence of this TCR beta chain was determined in a study of T cell repertoires in cytomegalovirus infection. Study details: Carrying CMV and the relevant HLA type showed in public TCR beta signatures.

Looked up from germline, CDR1 is MNHEY and CDR2 is SVGEGT. Germline trimming cut 2 bases from V and 10 bases from J; bases unmatched to any gene: 8. The CDR3 loop spans 15 amino acids. Study observations and caveats: CMV-specific TCR beta clonotypes restricted by HLA-C were the ones dominating the ex vivo response.

One entry per CDR3 protein, called by TCRdb with MiXCR from the reads. The data contain fewer than 700,000 distinct CDR3 sequences, 24% of them singletons. A note on this clonotype: The antigen is not known.

This sequence was found in a human donor in good health (CMV status not recorded). Some clones in this sample may be carry-over from other donors' samples. The sequenced sample consisted of CD8+ T cells from PBMCs. The rearrangement joins TRBV6-2 or TRBV6-3 to TRBJ1-6, with 7 bases that match TRBD1. The CDR3 is CASSYGNRGPSPLHF. The CDR3 coding sequence is TGTGCCAGCAGTTACGGGAACAGGGGCCCCTCACCCCTCCACTTT.